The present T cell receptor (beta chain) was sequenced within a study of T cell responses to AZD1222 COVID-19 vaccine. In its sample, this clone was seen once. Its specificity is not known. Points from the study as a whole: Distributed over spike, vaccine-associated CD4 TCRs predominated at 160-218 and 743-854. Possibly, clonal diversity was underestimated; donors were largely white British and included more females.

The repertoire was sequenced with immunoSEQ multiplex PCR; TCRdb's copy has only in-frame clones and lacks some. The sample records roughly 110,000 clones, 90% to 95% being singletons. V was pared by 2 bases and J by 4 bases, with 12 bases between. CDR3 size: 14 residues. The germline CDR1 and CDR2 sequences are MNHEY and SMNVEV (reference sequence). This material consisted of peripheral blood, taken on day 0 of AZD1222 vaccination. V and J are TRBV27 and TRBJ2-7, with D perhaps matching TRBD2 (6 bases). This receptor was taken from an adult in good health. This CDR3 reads CASSLRSGRYEQYF. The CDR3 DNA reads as TGTGCCAGCAGTTTACGGTCAGGGAGGTACGAGCAGTACTTC.